One sample yielded the 18 T cell receptor beta chains listed below, sequenced in a study of human T cells and chemical hapten exposure. Regarding time point: patch test 2, 6 weeks after DPC sensitization. Treatment denoted: therapeutic diphenylcyclopropenone sensitization with weekly scalp DPC. In TCRdb, the RACE reads were re-called with MiXCR into one record per CDR3 protein. The sample yields about 400,000 distinct CDR3 sequences, around 6% seen once. The source material was whole blood, sampled in connection with sensitization to the hapten diphenylcyclopropenone (DPC). The receptors were gathered from a woman between 18 and 30 years old with alopecia areata. Some clones in this sample may be carry-over from other donors' samples.

The chain recombines TRBV5-1 with TRBJ2-7, with D perhaps TRBD2 (6 bases). This CDR3 is built from 13 residues. Between the trimmed V and J ends, which lost 1 base and 5 bases, there was a span of 10 bases. CDR1 SGHRS and CDR2 YFSETQ come from the germline V gene. CDR3 in amino acids: CASSLYGGNEQYF. In nucleotides, the CDR3 is TGCGCCAGCAGCTTGTACGGAGGGAACGAGCAGTACTTC. The full variable domain, its missing parts supplied by reference TRBV5-1 and TRBJ2-7, is KAGVTQTPRYLIKTRGQQVTLSCSPISGHRSVSWYQQTPGQGLQFLFEYFSETQRNKGNFPGRFSGRQFSNSRSEMNVSTLELGDSALYLCASSLYGGNEQYFGPGTRLTVT.

Note on this clonotype: It may be a read error: a sequence one base away is much more abundant. Since the CDR3 does not end with the conserved phenylalanine or tryptophan, this likely comes from a read error. The chain combines TRBV7-2 with TRBJ1-5; possible D gene TRBD1, 5 bases. The germline gives CDR1 SGHTA, CDR2 FQGNSA. Trimming shortened V by 1 base and J by 1 base, and 11 bases separated the two germline ends. The CDR3 runs 16 residues. DNA of the CDR3: TGTGCCAGCAGCTTAGTATCAGGGATGAGCAATCAGCCCCAGCATATT. It yields the protein CASSLVSGMSNQPQHI.

This clonotype came up many times. This chain links TRBV4-2 with TRBJ1-3; D is ambiguous. The length of the CDR3 is 14 residues. V was shortened by 6 bases and J by 1 base, with 10 bases between the two germline ends. In germline, CDR1 is LGHNA, CDR2 YNFKEQ. CDR3 in amino acids: CASRSTLSGNTIYF. CDR3 bases: TGTGCCAGCAGGTCCACATTGTCTGGAAACACCATATATTTT.

This clonotype appeared many times. This rearrangement joins TRBV12-3 or TRBV12-4 to TRBJ1-2, with no clear D. The CDR3 consists of 13 residues. V was trimmed by 8 bases and J by 0 bases, leaving 10 bases between them. CDR3 sequence reads: CASSPKANYGYTF. CDR3 bases: TGTGCCAGCTCCCCGAAAGCTAACTATGGCTACACCTTC.

The chain couples TRBV12-3 or TRBV12-4 to TRBJ2-3; 14 nucleotides align to TRBD2. This CDR3 spans 18 amino acids. Trimming cost V 4 bases and J 3 bases; bases outside gene matches: 9. CDR3 sequence: CASSSWTSGGRGTDTQYF. In DNA, the CDR3 is TGTGCCAGCAGTTCCTGGACTAGCGGGGGGCGAGGAACAGATACGCAGTATTTT.

In its sample, this clonotype was seen a few times. The gene calls are TRBV11-2 and TRBJ2-7, with 13 positions matching TRBD2. The CDR3 covers 16 residues. Germline CDR1 and CDR2: SGHAT and FQNNGV. J gave up 5 bases and V 5 bases, and 9 bases lay outside the gene matches. CDR3 residues: CASSPRPGLAGHEQYF. DNA for the CDR3: TGTGCCAGCAGCCCCCGGCCGGGACTAGCGGGGCACGAGCAGTACTTC.

In its sample, this clonotype was seen a few times. V usage is TRBV2 and J usage is TRBJ2-7; D is perhaps TRBD2 (6 bases). The germline V gene has CDR1 SNHLY and CDR2 FYNNEI. The CDR3 contains 13 residues. The germline V and J ends were trimmed by 7 bases and 0 bases, with 10 bases remaining between them. The CDR3 nucleotides are TGTGCCAGCACGGACGGGAGCTCCTACGAGCAGTACTTC. It translates to CASTDGSSYEQYF.

V and J are TRBV7-2 and TRBJ2-1, with unresolved D. Germline CDR1 reads SGHTA; CDR2 reads FQGNSA. This CDR3 is built from 13 residues. V was cut by 5 bases and J by 7 bases, with 12 bases left in between. DNA for the CDR3: TGTGCCAGCAGCCGGGCCACGGCGAATGAGCAGTTCTTC. Encoded protein: CASSRATANEQFF.

CDR3 sequence reads: CAISEFSSRTDTQYF. The DNA for the CDR3 is TGTGCCATCAGTGAATTTTCCTCCCGCACAGATACGCAGTATTTT. This chain connects TRBV10-3 to TRBJ2-3; D ambiguous. Looked up from germline, CDR1 is ENHRY and CDR2 is SYGVKD. V was trimmed by 3 bases and J by 1 base, leaving 11 bases between them. This CDR3 has 15 amino acids.

This clonotype was observed at least ten times. The rearrangement joins TRBV27 to TRBJ1-4; D is ambiguous. The CDR3 spans 12 residues. V shed 5 bases and J shed 10 bases, with 11 bases lying between them. CDR1 and CDR2 from the germline V gene are MNHEY and SMNVEV (reference sequence). The CDR3 here is CASSPQSGKLFF. As DNA, the CDR3 is TGTGCCAGCAGTCCCCAGTCCGGAAAACTGTTTTTT.

This clonotype was seen more than once but under ten times. The chain carries TRBV6-2 or TRBV6-3 and TRBJ1-1, with D tentatively TRBD1 (6 bases). The CDR3 is 14 residues long. Germline CDR1 MNHEY, CDR2 SVGEGT. V was trimmed by 7 bases and J by 3 bases, leaving 15 bases between them. The CDR3 DNA reads as TGTGCCAGCACAAGGACAGAACTTTACACTGAAGCTTTCTTT. Its protein is CASTRTELYTEAFF.

This clonotype was seen only a few times. The chain joins TRBV10-3 to TRBJ2-7; D is possibly TRBD1 or TRBD2 (6 bases each). The germline CDR1 and CDR2 sequences are ENHRY and SYGVKD. V lost 10 bases and J lost 2, with 15 bases in between. There are 13 residues in the CDR3. The CDR3 DNA is TGTGCCACCGGGGGCCCAGCCGCCTACGAGCAGTACTTC. This sequence encodes CATGGPAAYEQYF.

The V call is TRBV20-1, the J call TRBJ1-2, with D possibly TRBD1 on 5 matching bases. The CDR3 runs to 14 residues. Germline V gives CDR1 DFQATT, CDR2 SNEGSKA (reference sequence). The germline V and J ends were trimmed by 6 bases and 3 bases, with 17 bases remaining between them. The chain's CDR3 is CSATRSGAHYGYTF. The CDR3, as DNA: TGCAGTGCCACCAGATCTGGGGCTCACTATGGCTACACCTTC.

This clonotype was observed a few times. The chain has TRBV5-5 and TRBJ1-1; TRBD1 might be the D (5 bases). The CDR3 consists of 16 residues. V was clipped by 2 bases and J by 0 bases, with 14 bases between them. Germline CDR1 and CDR2: SGHKS and YYEKEE (reference sequence). The CDR3 DNA reads TGTGCCAGCAGCTTAGCAGGGAGGACCCTGAACACTGAAGCTTTCTTT. Residues: CASSLAGRTLNTEAFF.

This clonotype has at least ten counts. V and J are TRBV18 and TRBJ1-1; 7 bases fit TRBD1. Trimming removed 6 bases from V and 5 bases from J; junction bases left unmatched: 3. CDR1 KGHSH and CDR2 LQKENI come from the germline V gene. The CDR3 loop spans 12 amino acids. This CDR3 is CASSPTGTEAFF. DNA for the CDR3: TGTGCCAGCTCGCCGACAGGGACTGAAGCTTTCTTT.

The sample holds a few counts of this clonotype. The genes are TRBV7-8 and TRBJ1-6; D is possibly TRBD1 (6 bases). Germline V gives CDR1 SGHVS, CDR2 FQNEAQ. Trimming left V 5 bases short and J 7 bases short, with 15 bases between. The CDR3 spans 15 residues. CDR3 region: CASSPNRAMNSPLHF. In DNA form, the CDR3 reads TGTGCCAGCAGCCCTAACAGGGCTATGAATTCACCCCTCCACTTT.

At least ten counts were recorded for this clonotype. The genes are TRBV6-5 and TRBJ1-6; D remains unclear. V was cut by 2 bases and J by 8 bases, with 4 bases left in between. The germline V gene encodes CDR1 MNHEY and CDR2 SVGAGI. The CDR3 has 12 residues. The CDR3 nucleotides read TGTGCCAGCAGTTACCGGTATTCACCCCTCCACTTT. This sequence encodes CASSYRYSPLHF.

This clonotype was counted between two and nine times. The J gene is TRBJ2-3, the V gene TRBV6-2 or TRBV6-3; D possibly corresponds to TRBD2 (6 bases). This CDR3 region has 16 residues. Trimming cost V 0 bases and J 0 bases, with 10 bases left between them. CDR1 is MNHEY, CDR2 SVGEGT, per germline. The chain's CDR3 is CASSYSGLASTDTQYF. The CDR3 bases are TGTGCCAGCAGTTACTCTGGGCTAGCGAGCACAGATACGCAGTATTTT.